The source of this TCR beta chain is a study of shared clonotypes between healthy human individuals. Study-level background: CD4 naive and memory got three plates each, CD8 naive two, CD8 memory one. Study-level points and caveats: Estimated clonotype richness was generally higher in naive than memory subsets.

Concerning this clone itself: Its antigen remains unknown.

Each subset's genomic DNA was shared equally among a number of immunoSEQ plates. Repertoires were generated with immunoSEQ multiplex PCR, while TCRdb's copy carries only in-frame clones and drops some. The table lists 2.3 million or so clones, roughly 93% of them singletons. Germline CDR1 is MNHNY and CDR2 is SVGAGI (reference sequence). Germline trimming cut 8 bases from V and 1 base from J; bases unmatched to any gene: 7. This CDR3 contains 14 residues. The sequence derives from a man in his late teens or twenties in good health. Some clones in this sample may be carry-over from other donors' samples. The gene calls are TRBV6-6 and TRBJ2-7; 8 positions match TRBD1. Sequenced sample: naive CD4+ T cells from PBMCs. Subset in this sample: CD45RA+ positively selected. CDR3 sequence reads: CASARQGTSYEQYF. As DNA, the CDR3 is TGTGCCAGCGCCCGACAGGGGACATCCTACGAGCAGTACTTC.